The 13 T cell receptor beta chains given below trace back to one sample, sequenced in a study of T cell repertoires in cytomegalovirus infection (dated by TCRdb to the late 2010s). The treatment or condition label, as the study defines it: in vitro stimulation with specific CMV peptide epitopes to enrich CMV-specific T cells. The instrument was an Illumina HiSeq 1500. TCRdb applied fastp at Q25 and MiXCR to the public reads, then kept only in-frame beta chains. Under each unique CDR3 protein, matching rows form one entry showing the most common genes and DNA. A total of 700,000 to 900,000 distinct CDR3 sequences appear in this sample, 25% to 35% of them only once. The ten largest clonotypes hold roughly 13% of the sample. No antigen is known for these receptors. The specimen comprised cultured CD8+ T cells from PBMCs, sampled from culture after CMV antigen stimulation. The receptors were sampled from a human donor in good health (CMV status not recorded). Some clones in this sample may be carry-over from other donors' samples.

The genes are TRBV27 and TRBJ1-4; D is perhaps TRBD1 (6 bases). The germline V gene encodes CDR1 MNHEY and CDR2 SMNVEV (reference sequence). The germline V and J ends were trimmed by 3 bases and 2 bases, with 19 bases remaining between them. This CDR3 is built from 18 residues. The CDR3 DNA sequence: TGTGCCAGCAGTTTGATTGGAGTCACAGGGTTGACTAATGAAAAACTGTTTTTT. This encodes CASSLIGVTGLTNEKLFF.

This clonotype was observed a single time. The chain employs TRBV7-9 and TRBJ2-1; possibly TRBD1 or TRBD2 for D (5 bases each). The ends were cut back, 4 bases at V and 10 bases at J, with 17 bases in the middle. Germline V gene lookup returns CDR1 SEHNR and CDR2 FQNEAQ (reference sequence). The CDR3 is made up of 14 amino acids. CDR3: CASSSDRDEGEQFF. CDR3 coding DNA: TGTGCCAGCAGCTCGGACCGGGACGAAGGGGAGCAGTTCTTC.

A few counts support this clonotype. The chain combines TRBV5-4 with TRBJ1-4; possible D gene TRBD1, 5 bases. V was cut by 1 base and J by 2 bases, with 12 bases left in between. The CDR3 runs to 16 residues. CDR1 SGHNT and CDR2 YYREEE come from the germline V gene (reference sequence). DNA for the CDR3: TGTGCCAGCAGCTTGAGCCCTGGGGCGACTAATGAAAAACTGTTTTTT. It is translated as CASSLSPGATNEKLFF.

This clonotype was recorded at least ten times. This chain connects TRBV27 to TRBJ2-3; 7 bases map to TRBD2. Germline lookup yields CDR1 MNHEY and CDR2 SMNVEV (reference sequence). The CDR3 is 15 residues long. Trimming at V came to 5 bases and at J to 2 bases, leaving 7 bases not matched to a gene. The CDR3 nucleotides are TGTGCCAGCAGTCGCCGGGACTACCACACAGATACGCAGTATTTT. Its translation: CASSRRDYHTDTQYF.

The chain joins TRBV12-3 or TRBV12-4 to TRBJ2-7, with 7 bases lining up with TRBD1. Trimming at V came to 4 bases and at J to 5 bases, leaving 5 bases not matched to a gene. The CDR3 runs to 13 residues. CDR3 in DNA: TGTGCCAGCAGTTCCGGGACAGTTAACGAGCAGTACTTC. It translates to CASSSGTVNEQYF.

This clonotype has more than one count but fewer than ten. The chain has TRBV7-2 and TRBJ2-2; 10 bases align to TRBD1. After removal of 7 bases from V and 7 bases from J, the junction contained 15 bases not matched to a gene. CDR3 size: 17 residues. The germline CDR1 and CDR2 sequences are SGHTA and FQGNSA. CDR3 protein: CASTSRDRGYPGGELFF. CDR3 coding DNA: TGTGCCAGCACCTCTCGGGACAGGGGCTACCCAGGCGGGGAGCTGTTTTTT.

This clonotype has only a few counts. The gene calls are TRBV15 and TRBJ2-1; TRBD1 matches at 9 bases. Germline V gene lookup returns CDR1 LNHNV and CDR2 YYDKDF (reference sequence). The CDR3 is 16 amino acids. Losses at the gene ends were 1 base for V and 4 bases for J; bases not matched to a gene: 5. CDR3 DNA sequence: TGTGCCACCAGCAGAGGAATCGGGACAGGGTACAATGAGCAGTTCTTC. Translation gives CATSRGIGTGYNEQFF.

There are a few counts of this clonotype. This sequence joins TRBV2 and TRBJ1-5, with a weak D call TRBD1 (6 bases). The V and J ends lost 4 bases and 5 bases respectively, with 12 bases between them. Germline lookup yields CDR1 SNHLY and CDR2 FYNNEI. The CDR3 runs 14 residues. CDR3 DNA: TGTGCCAGCAGTGGGGGGGGCCCGGATCAGCCCCAGCATTTT. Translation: CASSGGGPDQPQHF.

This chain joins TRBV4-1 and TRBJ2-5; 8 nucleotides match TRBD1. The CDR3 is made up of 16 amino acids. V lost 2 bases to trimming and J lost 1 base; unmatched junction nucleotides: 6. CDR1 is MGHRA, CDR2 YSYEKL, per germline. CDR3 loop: CASSQNDRGFQETQYF. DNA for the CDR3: TGCGCCAGCAGCCAAAATGACAGGGGCTTCCAAGAGACCCAGTACTTC.

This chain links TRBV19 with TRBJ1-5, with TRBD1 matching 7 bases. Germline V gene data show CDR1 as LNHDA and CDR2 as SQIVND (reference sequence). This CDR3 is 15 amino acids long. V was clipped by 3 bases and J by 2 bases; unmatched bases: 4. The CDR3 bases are TGTGCCAGTAGTATCCGGACAGGTCGCAATCAGCCCCAGCATTTT. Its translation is CASSIRTGRNQPQHF.

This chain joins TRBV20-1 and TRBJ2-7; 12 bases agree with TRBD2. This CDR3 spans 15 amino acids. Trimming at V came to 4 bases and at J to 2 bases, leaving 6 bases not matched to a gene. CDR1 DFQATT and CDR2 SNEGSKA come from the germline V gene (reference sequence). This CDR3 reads CSAKGLAGPAYEQYF. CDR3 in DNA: TGCAGTGCTAAAGGACTAGCGGGGCCCGCCTACGAGCAGTACTTC.

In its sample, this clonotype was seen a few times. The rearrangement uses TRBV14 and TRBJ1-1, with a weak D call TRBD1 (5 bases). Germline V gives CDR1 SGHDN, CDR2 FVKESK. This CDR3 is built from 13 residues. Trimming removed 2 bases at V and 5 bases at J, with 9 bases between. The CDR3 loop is CASSQPGGTEAFF. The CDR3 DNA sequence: TGTGCCAGCAGCCAACCTGGGGGGACTGAAGCTTTCTTT.

The CDR3 here is CASSYWTSGGNNEQFF. The CDR3 DNA reads as TGTGCCAGCAGTTACTGGACTAGCGGGGGAAACAATGAGCAGTTCTTC. The chain is built from TRBV6-5 and TRBJ2-1; TRBD2 matches at 13 bases. The V and J ends lost 1 base and 5 bases, in that order; junction bases with no gene match: 2. Germline-derived CDR1 and CDR2 are MNHEY and SVGAGI. The length of the CDR3 is 16 residues.